The present T cell receptor (beta chain) was sequenced within a study of beta chain features in type 1 diabetes. Study-level information: Across every sample, some 110 million sorted cells were examined in total.

Whole-study findings and limits: In all four CD4+ subsets, TCRB CDR3 length was significantly, moderately reduced in type 1 diabetes. Any role of HLA type in TCRB rearrangement remained unresolved here. PCR, the amplification step, might favor shorter templates, equally in patients and controls.

This clone was picked up a small number of times. What it binds is unknown. The whole isolated RNA underwent reverse transcription, so sequencing captured expressed TCRB transcripts. Data came from immunoSEQ multiplex PCR; TCRdb stores just in-frame clones and leaves some out. The sample carries roughly 350,000 clones, 8% to 10% recorded once. Germline values: CDR1 SGHNT, CDR2 YYREEE (reference sequence). The V segment lost 4 bases and the J segment 4 bases; nucleotides outside the gene matches: 13. This CDR3 has 17 amino acids. This TCR was recovered from a man aged 30-40 years with type 1 diabetes. The chain joins TRBV5-4 to TRBJ2-7, with TRBD2 identical over 11 bases. The sequenced sample was central memory CD4+ T cells from blood. CDR3 protein: CASSQDLGLAEPYEQYF. CDR3 sequence (DNA): TGTGCCAGCAGCCAAGATTTGGGACTAGCGGAGCCGTACGAGCAGTACTTC.